Listed here are 21 T cell receptor beta chains from one sample, sequenced in a study of regulatory T cells in long-lasting Graves disease (dated by TCRdb to the early 2020s). Taken with the paper, the label for time point translates to: newly diagnosed GD, antithyroid drugs for less than 3 months. For both TCR sequencing and RNA sequencing, RNA was extracted from PBMCs using TRIzol. Libraries were made using multiplex PCR. Instrument on record: Illumina HiSeq 4000. To build TCR beta libraries, CDR3 regions were amplified by Arm-PCR using iRepertoire HTBI primers. The raw public reads went through TCRdb reprocessing: fastp at Q25, MiXCR clone calling, in-frame beta chains kept. Every entry covers one CDR3 protein and lists the most common genes and DNA from its rows. The sample includes about 310,000 distinct CDR3 sequences, with 15% to 20% observed a single time. More than 35% of the sample goes to the ten largest clones.

Sequencing was performed on peripheral blood mononuclear cells (PBMCs), taken at new diagnosis, from a patient treated with antithyroid drugs. The receptor source for this set is a female donor with Graves disease.

V usage is TRBV9 and J usage is TRBJ2-5; 7 bases are shared with TRBD2. There are 14 residues in the CDR3. The junction had 4 bases not matched to a gene; V was cut back by 0 bases and J by 5 bases. Germline V gives CDR1 SGDLS, CDR2 YYNGEE. CDR3 sequence: CASSVGGSGETQYF. CDR3 nucleotide sequence: TGTGCCAGCAGCGTAGGCGGGAGCGGGGAGACCCAGTACTTC.

This clonotype appeared a few times. The chain joins TRBV20-1 to TRBJ2-7; D is ambiguous. The CDR3 consists of 13 residues. The ends were cut back, 2 bases at V and 0 bases at J, with 8 bases in the middle. Germline V CDR1 and CDR2: DFQATT, SNEGSKA (reference sequence). CDR3 sequence: CSARPQSSYEQYF. CDR3 nucleotides: TGCAGTGCTAGACCCCAGAGCTCCTACGAGCAGTACTTC.

This clonotype has a count of ten or more. A far larger clone differs by one base, so this is likely a read error. This rearrangement joins TRBV12-3 or TRBV12-4 to TRBJ2-3; D gene uncertain. V lost 6 bases, J lost 3 bases, and 4 bases lay in between. The CDR3 consists of 11 residues. The CDR3 region has the DNA TGTGCCAGCAGCCAGACAGATACGCAGTATTTT. As protein: CASSQTDTQYF.

V usage is TRBV10-3 and J usage is TRBJ1-2; D might be TRBD1 (5 bases). The CDR3 contains 11 residues. Germline V gene sequence: CDR1 ENHRY, CDR2 SYGVKD. Trimming shortened V by 2 bases and J by 7 bases, and 5 bases separated the two germline ends. CDR3 nucleotides: TGTGCCATCAGTGAGGGGGGTGGCTACACCTTC. This sequence encodes CAISEGGGYTF.

This clonotype came up a few times. The chain has TRBV5-4 and TRBJ2-5; 7 bases line up with TRBD2. CDR3 length equals 14 residues. The junction had 8 bases not matched to a gene; V was cut back by 4 bases and J by 5 bases. Germline loops: CDR1 SGHNT, CDR2 YYREEE (reference sequence). CDR3 DNA sequence: TGTGCCAGCAGCGCCTCGGGACTAAGGGAGACCCAGTACTTC. It encodes CASSASGLRETQYF.

This clonotype was seen only a few times. The chain recombines TRBV13 with TRBJ2-2; 10 bases are a match to TRBD2. Trimming removed 4 bases from V and 0 bases from J; junction bases left unmatched: 11. Per germline, CDR1 PRHDT and CDR2 FYEKMQ (reference sequence). This CDR3 has 19 amino acids. As DNA, the CDR3 is TGTGCCAGCAGCTCCCTCACGACTAGCGGGTACGCGAACACCGGGGAGCTGTTTTTT. Amino acid sequence: CASSSLTTSGYANTGELFF.

This clonotype has a handful of counts. For the CDR3, the DNA is TGCAGTGCTAGAGTGGTTGACTGGGGGGCCGGGGAGCTGTTTTTT. Amino acids: CSARVVDWGAGELFF. The chain uses TRBV20-1 and TRBJ2-2; D is perhaps TRBD2 (6 bases). V was shortened by 1 base and J by 6 bases, with 15 bases between the two germline ends. This CDR3 contains 15 residues. Germline V CDR1 and CDR2: DFQATT, SNEGSKA (reference sequence).

This clonotype was counted ten times or more. The CDR3 spells CRTGSVRGYTF. In DNA form, the CDR3 reads TGCAGGACCGGGTCGGTTCGCGGCTACACCTTC. The chain uses TRBV20-1 and TRBJ1-2; D is ambiguous. The CDR3 is made up of 11 amino acids. CDR1 and CDR2 from the germline V gene are DFQATT and SNEGSKA (reference sequence).

Of note for this clonotype: This clone may be a read error of a much larger clone one base away. The J gene is TRBJ2-7, the V gene TRBV27; 14 bases map to TRBD2. Germline V lookup: CDR1 MNHEY, CDR2 SMNVEV (reference sequence). The CDR3 is made up of 17 amino acids. The ends lost 5 bases at V and 7 bases at J; junction bases unmatched: 13. CDR3 residues: CASSIETSGRDRDEQYF. CDR3 DNA sequence: TGTGCCAGCAGTATAGAGACTAGCGGGAGGGATAGGGATGAGCAGTACTTC.

This clonotype was picked up many times. The chain recombines TRBV11-2 with TRBJ2-5; D gene uncertain. Trimming removed 6 bases from V and 4 bases from J, with 9 bases in between. The CDR3 is 12 residues long. Germline V CDR1 and CDR2: SGHAT, FQNNGV. The CDR3: CASRGMGETQYF. The CDR3 coding sequence is TGTGCCAGCAGAGGGATGGGAGAGACCCAGTACTTC.

CDR3 DNA: TGTGCCAGCAGCTACCAGGACAGGGGGCAGGAGCTGTTTTTT. Encoded protein: CASSYQDRGQELFF. This chain connects TRBV7-9 to TRBJ2-2, with 11 bases fitting TRBD1. V lost 4 bases, J lost 10 bases, and 5 bases stayed unmatched. Looked up from germline, CDR1 is SEHNR and CDR2 is FQNEAQ (reference sequence). The CDR3 sequence is 14 residues long.

This clonotype was seen more than once but under ten times. This CDR3 is CASSLRTDYEQYF. The CDR3 DNA is TGTGCCAGCAGTTTGAGGACTGACTACGAGCAGTACTTC. The gene calls are TRBV27 and TRBJ2-7; tentatively, D is TRBD2 (5 bases). The CDR3 runs 13 residues. Deletions cut 3 bases from V and 3 bases from J, with 9 bases between. Germline loops: CDR1 MNHEY, CDR2 SMNVEV (reference sequence).

This clonotype was detected many times. This chain joins TRBV12-3 or TRBV12-4 and TRBJ1-6; D unclear. The CDR3 sequence is 14 residues long. V was cut by 7 bases and J by 8 bases, with 15 bases left in between. CDR3 loop: CASTFNVFHSPLHF. DNA for the CDR3: TGTGCCAGCACCTTCAACGTCTTCCATTCACCCCTCCACTTT.

J is TRBJ2-7 and V is TRBV6-1; TRBD2 matches at 11 bases. The CDR3 loop spans 14 amino acids. Germline trimming cut 8 bases from V and 7 bases from J; bases unmatched to any gene: 10. In germline, CDR1 is MNHNS, CDR2 SASEGT. In DNA, the CDR3 is TGTGCCAGCCTAGCGGGAGGATCCTACAATGAGCAGTACTTC. As protein: CASLAGGSYNEQYF.

At least ten counts were recorded for this clonotype. This chain uses TRBV11-2 with TRBJ2-1, with TRBD1 matching 8 bases. The CDR3 length is 16 residues. The J segment lost 5 bases and the V segment lost 4 bases, leaving 10 bases of the junction unmatched. CDR1 and CDR2 (germline): SGHAT, FQNNGV. The CDR3 protein is CASSYAPGQANNEQFF. Written as DNA, the CDR3 is TGTGCCAGCAGCTACGCGCCGGGACAGGCCAACAATGAGCAGTTCTTC.

This clonotype was counted many times. This chain connects TRBV15 to TRBJ2-5; TRBD1 agrees at 7 bases. Germline CDR1 reads LNHNV; CDR2 reads YYDKDF (reference sequence). The junction had 10 bases not matched to a gene; V was cut back by 4 bases and J by 2 bases. The CDR3 totals 16 residues. The CDR3 DNA reads TGTGCCACCAGCACCTCCACAGGGGTGGGACAAGAGACCCAGTACTTC. It translates to CATSTSTGVGQETQYF.

This clonotype was picked up many times. The CDR3 protein is CASSLRSLDQEQFF. The CDR3 DNA sequence: TGTGCCAGCAGTTTACGCTCACTAGACCAGGAGCAGTTCTTC. The rearrangement uses TRBV28 and TRBJ2-1; D is possibly TRBD2 (5 bases). The length of the CDR3 is 14 residues. V lost 2 bases, J lost 10 bases, and 15 bases lay in between. Germline V gene data show CDR1 as MDHEN and CDR2 as SYDVKM.

This clonotype was found many times. V gene TRBV6-1 combines with J gene TRBJ1-6, with D possibly TRBD1 on 6 matching bases. Trimming stripped 4 bases from V and 7 bases from J, with 14 bases between. The CDR3 spans 15 residues. Per germline, CDR1 MNHNS and CDR2 SASEGT. The CDR3 here is CASSVRQELNSPLHF. Written as DNA, the CDR3 is TGTGCCAGCAGTGTAAGACAGGAGTTAAATTCACCCCTCCACTTT.

Concerning this clonotype: A single base is all that separates this from a far larger clone, so a read error is likely. The chain employs TRBV11-3 and TRBJ2-5; D possibly corresponds to TRBD2 (5 bases). Trimming pared 2 bases from V and 5 bases from J, leaving 15 bases between. Per the germline V gene, CDR1 is SGHNT and CDR2 is YENEEA. The CDR3 totals 15 residues. In DNA form, the CDR3 reads TGTGCCAGCAGCTTATGGGTAGTGGGAGTGGAGACCCAGTACTTC. It is translated as CASSLWVVGVETQYF.

Many counts were recorded for this clonotype. The chain has TRBV24-1 and TRBJ2-5; no firm D call. V was clipped by 1 base and J by 5 bases, with 4 bases between them. The CDR3 contains 12 residues. CDR1 and CDR2 from the germline V gene are KGHDR and SFDVKD. DNA for the CDR3: TGTGCCACCAGTGATTTCGCGGAGACCCAGTACTTC. This gives the protein CATSDFAETQYF.

With regard to this clonotype: This likely came from a read error, as a far larger clone is one base away. The chain has TRBV7-2 and TRBJ2-3; maybe TRBD1 (5 bases). Per germline, CDR1 SGHTA and CDR2 FQGNSA. This CDR3 is built from 14 residues. CDR3 bases: TGTGCCAGCAGTGCCCTCCTCGGCACAGGTACGCAGTATTTT. Protein sequence: CASSALLGTGTQYF.